This TCR beta chain appears in the sequencing data of a study of cytomegalovirus exposure and HLA in healthy donors. Findings and limits, study-wide: Per published reports, the classifier diagnosed cytomegalovirus status with high specificity and sensitivity.

Primers for the PCR totalled 60 Vbeta and 13 Jbeta. The assay was immunoSEQ multiplex PCR, and TCRdb's table has in-frame clones only and misses some. The table lists approximately 93,000 clones, 79% of them singletons, with over 3% in the top ten. About this clone itself: Its antigen is unidentified.

The germline gives CDR1 SQVTM, CDR2 ANQGSEA. Losses at the gene ends were 3 bases for V and 5 bases for J; bases not matched to a gene: 9. The CDR3 extends over 16 amino acids. This TCR was recovered from a woman in her forties in good health and CMV-seronegative. The source material was PBMCs. The rearrangement joins TRBV29-1 to TRBJ2-5, with 13 bases matching TRBD2. The CDR3 region has the DNA TGCAGCGTTGAGACTAGCGGGGGGCGAATCGGGGAGACCCAGTACTTC. Translation: CSVETSGGRIGETQYF.